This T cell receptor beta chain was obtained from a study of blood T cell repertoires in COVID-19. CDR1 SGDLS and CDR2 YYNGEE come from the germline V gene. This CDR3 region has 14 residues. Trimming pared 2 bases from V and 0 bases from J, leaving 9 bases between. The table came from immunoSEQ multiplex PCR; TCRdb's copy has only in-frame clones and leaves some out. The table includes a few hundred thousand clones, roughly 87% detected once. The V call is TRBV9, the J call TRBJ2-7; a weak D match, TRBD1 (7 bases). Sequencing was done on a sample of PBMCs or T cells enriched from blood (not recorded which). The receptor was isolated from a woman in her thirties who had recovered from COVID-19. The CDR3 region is CASSVRDSSYEQYF. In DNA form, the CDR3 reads TGTGCCAGCAGCGTGCGGGACAGCTCCTACGAGCAGTACTTC.